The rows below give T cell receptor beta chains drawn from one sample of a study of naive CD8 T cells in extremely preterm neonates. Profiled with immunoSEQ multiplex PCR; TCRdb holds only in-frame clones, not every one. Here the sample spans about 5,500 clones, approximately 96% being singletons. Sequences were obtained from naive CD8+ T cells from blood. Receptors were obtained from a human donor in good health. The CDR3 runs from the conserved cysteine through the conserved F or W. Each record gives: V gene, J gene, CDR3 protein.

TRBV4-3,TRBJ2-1,CASSPKTQGYYNEQFF
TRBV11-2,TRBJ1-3,CASSLWETDAAGNTIYF
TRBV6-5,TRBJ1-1,CASSYSPGITEAFF
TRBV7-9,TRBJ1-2,CASSFGQGGTRGYTF
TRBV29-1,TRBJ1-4,CSAKQMLNEKLFF
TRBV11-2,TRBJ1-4,CASSLWTPLQDEKLFF
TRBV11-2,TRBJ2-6,CASSLAFAAGANVLTF
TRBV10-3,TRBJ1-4,CATAVVPQGTNEKLFF
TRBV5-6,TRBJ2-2,CASSFWPHGELFF
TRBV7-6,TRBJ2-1,CASSEGEPEQFF
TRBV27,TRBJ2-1,CASSSSGYNEQFF
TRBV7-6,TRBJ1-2,CASSFPPGSLWYTF
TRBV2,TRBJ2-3,CASSDPTSTDTQYF
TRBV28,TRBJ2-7,CASSFVRDSAYEQYF
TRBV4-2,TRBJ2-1,CASSQDPPSGGDDEQFF
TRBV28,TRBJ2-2,CASSLRTSGGAGTGELFF
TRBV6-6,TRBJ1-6,CASPNEDGGVAPLHF
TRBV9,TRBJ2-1,CASSVVGGSYNEQFF
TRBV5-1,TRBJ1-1,CASSLGPKTGTGIDTEAFF
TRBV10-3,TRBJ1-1,CASGQPMNTEAFF
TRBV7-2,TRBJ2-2,CASSLGTANTGELFF